Presented here are 6 T cell receptor beta chains from one specimen sequenced in a study of early T cells in non-severe SARS-CoV-2 infection. MiXCR was run by TCRdb on the 5' RACE reads, yielding one entry per CDR3 protein. The sample carries about 32,000 distinct CDR3 sequences, around 4.5% recorded once. The sequencing sample was made of whole blood. These receptors were taken from an adult who was a healthcare worker with PCR-confirmed SARS-CoV-2 infection or an uninfected control (not recorded which).

As for this clonotype: A read error may account for a junction end that differs from germline. V usage is TRBV6-1 and J usage is TRBJ2-7; D unclear. The CDR3 contains 13 residues. Germline loops: CDR1 MNHNS, CDR2 SASEGT. Here the CDR3 DNA reads TGTGCCAGCAGCGAAGCTCTTAACTTCGAGCAGTACTTC. Residues: CASSEALNFEQYF.

In this sample, this clonotype turned up many times. The rearrangement uses TRBV18 and TRBJ2-1, with TRBD2 as a possible D gene (6 bases). The CDR3 extends over 18 amino acids. Trimming took off 3 bases at V and 7 bases at J, with 25 bases between the two ends. CDR1 and CDR2 from the germline V gene are KGHSH and LQKENI. CDR3 in amino acids: CASSPLPPSGRSHNEQFF. In DNA form, the CDR3 reads TGTGCCAGCTCACCTTTACCCCCTTCCGGGAGAAGTCATAATGAGCAGTTCTTC.

The chain combines TRBV12-3 or TRBV12-4 with TRBJ1-4, with 11 bases lining up with TRBD1. V gave up 9 bases and J gave up 0 bases; unmatched junction bases: 9. CDR3 size: 17 residues. The CDR3 coding sequence is TGTGCCAGTACGGACAGGGGGCTTCGTTCAACTAATGAAAAACTGTTTTTT. Its protein is CASTDRGLRSTNEKLFF.

This clonotype was seen repeatedly, ten times or more. CDR3 nucleotide sequence: TGTGCCAGCAGCCAAGGGCCCTACACTGAAGCTTTCTTT. As protein: CASSQGPYTEAFF. The chain joins TRBV3-1 to TRBJ1-1; D not resolved. Deletions cut 1 base from V and 3 bases from J, with 6 bases between. The CDR3 loop spans 13 amino acids. Germline loops: CDR1 LGHDT, CDR2 YNNKEL (reference sequence).

Many counts were recorded for this clonotype. The chain has TRBV18 and TRBJ2-3; TRBD2 might be the D (6 bases). Germline-derived CDR1 and CDR2 are KGHSH and LQKENI. The V end was cut by 6 bases, the J end by 1 base, with 20 bases between. CDR3 length: 17 residues. The CDR3 protein is CASSPSRQGGGTDTQYF. CDR3 in DNA: TGTGCCAGCTCCCCGTCTCGGCAGGGAGGAGGCACAGATACGCAGTATTTT.

This clonotype came up many times. The rearrangement joins TRBV11-2 to TRBJ2-1; D may match TRBD1 or TRBD2 (5 bases each). Germline CDR1 reads SGHAT; CDR2 reads FQNNGV. Deletions cut 6 bases from V and 2 bases from J, with 20 bases between. There are 17 residues in the CDR3. CDR3 protein: CASRAAGRKGPYNEQFF. CDR3 sequence (DNA): TGTGCCAGCAGGGCCGCCGGCCGGAAGGGACCCTACAATGAGCAGTTCTTC.